This T cell receptor beta chain was observed in a study of OX40 agonist ivuxolimab in advanced cancers. Context from the whole study: Ivuxolimab was an agonistic, fully human IgG2 monoclonal antibody directed against OX40 (CD134), a costimulatory receptor. Intravenous ivuxolimab was administered to patients every 2 weeks at six dose levels: 0.01, 0.1, 0.3, 1.5, 3 and 10 mg/kg. Of the 50 or so patients in dose escalation, 19 had hepatocellular carcinoma, some 15 had melanoma, 9 had renal cell carcinoma and 9 had head and neck cancer. A male proportion of around 83% and a mean age of 60 years, ranging from 23 to 79, were recorded for the dose-escalation cohort. Prior anti-PD-1, anti-PD-L1 or anti-CTLA-4 therapy was permitted, and 40% of dose-escalation patients had received checkpoint inhibitors. Partial responses were achieved by three dose-escalation patients, of whom one had hepatocellular carcinoma and two had cutaneous melanoma. Peripheral TCRbeta sequencing was intended to test whether TCR sequence diversity was altered and clonal T-cell expansion was caused by ivuxolimab. The monotherapy dose-escalation portion (N of about 47 patients) of the phase I ivuxolimab trial is reported in the paper. General conclusions and limits of the study: Antigen specificity was not determined for the clonally expanded peripheral T cells. Low levels of normalized T-cell clonal expansion were also seen in some patients who did not respond. At doses of 0.1 to 3.0 mg/kg, clonal expansion of both CD4+ and CD8+ blood T cells was observed from baseline to week 6. After ivuxolimab, expanded clones were on average more numerous among CD8+ T cells than among CD4+ T cells. In the 0.1-3.0 mg/kg groups, partial responders had among the lowest normalized peripheral clonal expansion, particularly in CD8+ T cells.

For sequencing of the TCRbeta CDR3 region, genomic DNA was extracted from the sorted cells. The immunoSEQ Assay was used for sequencing of TCRbeta CDR3 regions. TCRdb carries this immuneACCESS record with in-frame sequences only. Its versions omit some clonotypes, under half of them owing to an unresolved V gene in the studies checked, with the rest unexplained. For this sample there are around 95,000 clones; around 90% appear just once. Clones ranked in the top ten supply 0.15% to 0.2% of the sample. The germline V gene encodes CDR1 LNHDA and CDR2 SQIVND (reference sequence). The CDR3 covers 18 residues, taking in both the cysteine and the phenylalanine. Left in the record is the CDR3 DNA by itself, 54 bases read in frame from the first base. The junction shows trimming of 9 bases on V and 3 bases on J, and the gene matches do not reach 21 bases of it. The trial excluded patients who had a history of autoimmune disease or were on systemic immunosuppression. Peripheral blood for TCR sequencing was drawn from every dose cohort at baseline, at cycle 4 day 1 and at cycle 7 day 1. The samples were drawn from a first-in-human, open-label, multicenter phase I dose-escalation trial of ivuxolimab. Adults with locally advanced or metastatic melanoma, renal cell, hepatocellular, or head and neck squamous cell carcinoma were enrolled in the trial. Before TCR sequencing, CD4+ T cells and CD8+ T cells from peripheral blood were sorted into separate populations.

Concerning this clone itself: The antigen it recognizes is unknown. There are no base qualities to consult, and no much larger clone falls within one base.

Sample: CD4+ or CD8+ T cells sorted from blood, taken in a trial of the OX40 agonist ivuxolimab. The sequence was obtained from an adult with an advanced solid tumor such as melanoma, head and neck, liver or kidney cancer. Recombination linked TRBV19 to TRBJ2-3, with 7 junctional bases fitting TRBD2. Read as DNA, the sequence is TGTGCCAGCGCTAAAAACGCCGGGGCTAGCGGTGGGACAGATACGCAGTATTTT. Its translation reads: CASAKNAGASGGTDTQYF.